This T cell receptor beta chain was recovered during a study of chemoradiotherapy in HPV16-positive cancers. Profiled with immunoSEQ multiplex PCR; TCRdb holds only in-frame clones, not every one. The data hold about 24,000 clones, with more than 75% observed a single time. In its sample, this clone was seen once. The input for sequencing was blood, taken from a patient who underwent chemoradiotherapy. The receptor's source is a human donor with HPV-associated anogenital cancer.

CDR3 amino acids: CASGSSGVSTDTQYF. CDR3 DNA: TGTGCCAGCGGCTCTAGCGGGGTTAGCACAGATACGCAGTATTTT. This chain joins TRBV7-8 and TRBJ2-3; 9 positions match TRBD2. The CDR3 runs 15 residues. V was clipped by 8 bases and J by 0 bases; unmatched bases: 6. Germline-derived CDR1 and CDR2 are SGHVS and FQNEAQ.